A single sample gave rise to the 25 T cell receptor beta chains below, sequenced in a study of pediatric ulcerative colitis (dated by TCRdb to between 2019 and 2020). Libraries were made using the immunoSEQ multiplex PCR assay. TCRdb limited this immuneACCESS table to in-frame rearrangements with V and J called. A share of clones is missing; checked studies link under half to unresolved V genes, and the rest is unexplained. In all, the sample holds roughly 70,000 clones, and 70% to 90% of those were seen once. The ten largest account for around 3% of the sample. Material: blood. The origin of the receptors is a boy aged 5-17 years with severe ulcerative colitis.

The chain joins TRBV7-9 to TRBJ2-3, with 14 bases lining up with TRBD2. The CDR3 length is 16 residues. In germline, CDR1 is SEHNR, CDR2 FQNEAQ (reference sequence). Trimming cost V 5 bases and J 3 bases; bases outside gene matches: 4. The CDR3, as DNA: TGTGCCAGCAGCCCGACTAGCGGGAGGGGGACAGATACGCAGTATTTT. It yields the protein CASSPTSGRGTDTQYF.

The V gene is TRBV30, the J gene TRBJ2-7, with 9 bases identical to TRBD1. The germline gives CDR1 GTSNPN, CDR2 SVGIG (reference sequence). The V segment lost 0 bases and the J segment 4 bases; nucleotides outside the gene matches: 4. The CDR3 is 14 residues long. The CDR3 here is CAWSVQGALYEQYF. The CDR3 bases are TGTGCCTGGAGTGTACAGGGGGCCCTGTACGAGCAGTACTTC.

This clone was found once. The V gene is TRBV30, the J gene TRBJ2-7; 8 positions agree with TRBD1. The CDR3 spans 13 residues. V trimming: 3 bases; J trimming: 3 bases; junction bases outside the gene matches: 4. Germline CDR1 is GTSNPN and CDR2 is SVGIG (reference sequence). This CDR3 reads CAWRVGQGYEQYF. CDR3 DNA: TGTGCCTGGAGGGTAGGACAGGGCTACGAGCAGTACTTC.

This rearrangement joins TRBV4-3 to TRBJ2-1, with 10 bases that match TRBD2. The CDR3 runs 17 residues. The germline V gene has CDR1 LGHNA and CDR2 YSLEER. Losses at the gene ends were 5 bases for V and 5 bases for J; bases not matched to a gene: 12. CDR3 nucleotide sequence: TGCGCCAGCAGCGATTCTATTAGCGGGAGGATCAACAATGAGCAGTTCTTC. Translated, it gives CASSDSISGRINNEQFF.

This sequence joins TRBV7-3 and TRBJ2-2; 7 bases map to TRBD1. The trim removed 0 bases at V and 6 bases at J, leaving 10 bases unmatched. The V gene's germline CDR1 is SGHTA and CDR2 FQGTGA. The CDR3 covers 17 residues. CDR3 protein: CASSLTAIGTVAGELFF. CDR3 coding DNA: TGTGCCAGCAGCTTAACAGCCATCGGGACAGTTGCCGGGGAGCTGTTTTTT.

The chain combines TRBV29-1 with TRBJ1-2; 10 nucleotides match TRBD1. From germline, CDR1 is SQVTM and CDR2 ANQGSEA. The CDR3 runs to 12 residues. V gave up 4 bases and J gave up 8 bases; unmatched junction bases: 4. CDR3 protein: CSVATGGRGYTF. The CDR3 nucleotides read TGCAGCGTTGCGACAGGGGGCAGGGGCTACACCTTC. The full variable domain, completed using reference TRBV29-1 and TRBJ1-2, is SAVISQKPSRDICQRGTSLTIQCQVDSQVTMMFWYRQQPGQSLTLIATANQGSEATYESGFVIDKFPISRPNLTFSTLTVSNMSPEDSSIYLCSVATGGRGYTFGSGTRLTVV.

The V gene is TRBV11-2, the J gene TRBJ1-3; weak D call: TRBD1 (5 bases). V was cut by 5 bases and J by 0 bases, with 11 bases left in between. This CDR3 has 15 amino acids. From germline, CDR1 is SGHAT and CDR2 FQNNGV. The CDR3 loop reads CASSPGLSSGNTIYF. In DNA, the CDR3 is TGTGCCAGCAGCCCGGGACTCAGCTCTGGAAACACCATATATTTT.

The genes are TRBV19 and TRBJ1-1, with D perhaps matching TRBD1 (5 bases). V lost 4 bases and J 3 bases, leaving 12 bases between the germline ends. CDR3 length: 14 residues. The germline CDR1 and CDR2 sequences are LNHDA and SQIVND (reference sequence). In DNA form, the CDR3 reads TGTGCCAGTAGTAGGAATTGGGGCGACACTGAAGCTTTCTTT. Residues: CASSRNWGDTEAFF.

The rearrangement uses TRBV12-2 and TRBJ2-3; TRBD2, the D gene given by the table, was not confirmed from the DNA. TRBV12-2 is shown as a pseudogene. CDR3 length: 17 amino acids. In DNA, the CDR3 is TGTGCAAGTCGCTTTAACGGAATCGGGGTTAGCACAGATACGCAGTATTTT. Its protein product is CASRFNGIGVSTDTQYF.

The J gene is TRBJ2-1, the V gene TRBV27; D unclear. With 2 bases removed from V and 4 bases from J, the gap between germline ends came to 15 bases. Germline V gene sequence: CDR1 MNHEY, CDR2 SMNVEV (reference sequence). The CDR3 covers 16 residues. Written as DNA, the CDR3 is TGTGCCAGCAGTTTAAGCTTCTCCTCCCTGTACAATGAGCAGTTCTTC. It encodes CASSLSFSSLYNEQFF.

A single count supports this clone. The chain uses TRBV6-1 and TRBJ2-4; no definite D call. Looked up from germline, CDR1 is MNHNS and CDR2 is SASEGT. The CDR3 consists of 16 residues. V was cut by 4 bases and J by 0 bases, with 13 bases left in between. The CDR3 reads CASSGIIELAKNIQYF. In DNA form, the CDR3 reads TGTGCCAGCAGTGGGATTATCGAACTAGCCAAAAACATTCAGTACTTC.

A note on this clone: At one end, the junction sequence differs from germline, possibly due to a read error. The chain links TRBV7-7 to TRBJ2-5, with TRBD2 matching over 11 bases. This CDR3 is built from 15 residues. Per germline, CDR1 SSHAT and CDR2 FNYEAQ (reference sequence). CDR3 bases: TGTGCTAGCAGCGTTAGCGGGAGGGCCGTAGAGACCCAGTACTTC. Translating it yields CASSVSGRAVETQYF.

The rearrangement links TRBV11-2 to TRBJ2-4; D is undetermined. V lost 1 base and J 0 bases, leaving 10 bases between the germline ends. This CDR3 contains 16 residues. In germline, CDR1 is SGHAT, CDR2 FQNNGV. The CDR3 region is CASSLGSLGAKNIQYF. The CDR3 region has the DNA TGTGCCAGCAGCTTAGGTTCGCTTGGAGCCAAAAACATTCAGTACTTC.

The chain has TRBV5-6 and TRBJ2-1; either TRBD1 or TRBD2 may supply D (5 bases each). V dropped 1 base and J dropped 9 bases, with 8 bases sitting between them. CDR3 size: 12 residues. The germline V gene has CDR1 SGHDT and CDR2 YYEEEE. The CDR3 spells CASSLTGTEQFF. DNA of the CDR3: TGTGCCAGCAGCTTGACTGGGACTGAGCAGTTCTTC.

The chain employs TRBV18 and TRBJ2-3, with 8 bases fitting TRBD1. The germline V gene encodes CDR1 KGHSH and CDR2 LQKENI. The CDR3 runs 14 residues. J gave up 5 bases and V 2 bases, and 3 bases lay outside the gene matches. The CDR3 loop is CASSPGQGGDTQYF. The CDR3 nucleotides are TGTGCCAGCTCACCAGGACAGGGAGGAGATACGCAGTATTTT.

The chain links TRBV27 to TRBJ2-7; TRBD2 matches at 15 bases. Germline-derived CDR1 and CDR2 are MNHEY and SMNVEV (reference sequence). Trimming at V came to 4 bases and at J to 5 bases, leaving 9 bases not matched to a gene. The CDR3 spans 17 residues. CDR3 region: CASSSLGLAGGHNEQYF. CDR3 bases: TGTGCCAGCAGTTCCCTAGGACTAGCGGGAGGGCACAACGAGCAGTACTTC.

The V gene is TRBV6-4, the J gene TRBJ2-1; D is uncertain. Trimming shortened V by 0 bases and J by 9 bases, and 6 bases separated the two germline ends. The CDR3 contains 12 residues. Germline CDR1 and CDR2: MRHNA and SNTAGT. In DNA, the CDR3 is TGTGCCAGCAGTGACTCCTTGGGTGAGCAGTTCTTC. This translates into CASSDSLGEQFF.

This chain joins TRBV25-1 and TRBJ2-7, with D unclear. Trimming cost V 3 bases and J 2 bases, with 8 bases left between them. CDR3 size: 13 residues. CDR1 is MGHDK and CDR2 is SYGVNS in the germline V gene. CDR3 nucleotide sequence: TGTGCCAGCAGTGAGGGGATTGCCTACGAGCAGTACTTC. It specifies CASSEGIAYEQYF.

The chain links TRBV12-5 to TRBJ2-7, with D possibly being TRBD2 (5 bases). The V gene lost 4 bases and the J gene lost 1 base, with 8 bases spanning the gap. CDR1 and CDR2 from the germline V gene are LGHNT and FRNRAP. The CDR3 is 13 residues long. This CDR3 is CASGSRGSYEQYF. Written as DNA, the CDR3 is TGTGCTAGTGGTTCCCGCGGGTCCTACGAGCAGTACTTC.

This sequence joins TRBV5-1 and TRBJ2-2; TRBD2 is a possible D gene (5 bases). There are 14 residues in the CDR3. The germline V and J ends were trimmed by 0 bases and 9 bases, with 12 bases remaining between them. Germline lookup yields CDR1 SGHRS and CDR2 YFSETQ. CDR3 protein: CASSLDRADRELFF. The CDR3 DNA sequence: TGCGCCAGCAGCTTGGACAGAGCGGACCGGGAGCTGTTTTTT.

The chain is built from TRBV18 and TRBJ2-5; the D call may be TRBD1 or TRBD2 (5 bases each). There are 13 residues in the CDR3. CDR1 KGHSH and CDR2 LQKENI come from the germline V gene. Trimming took 3 bases from V and 5 from J, leaving 10 bases between them. For the CDR3, the DNA is TGTGCCAGCTCACCCGGGAACAGGGAGACCCAGTACTTC. Translating it yields CASSPGNRETQYF.

J is TRBJ2-5 and V is TRBV6-5; tentative D call: TRBD2 (5 bases). V lost 0 bases to trimming and J lost 4 bases, with 12 bases between them. The CDR3 runs to 15 residues. From germline, CDR1 is MNHEY and CDR2 SVGAGI. For the CDR3, the DNA is TGTGCCAGCAGTTACTCGGAGGATGGAGGAGAGACCCAGTACTTC. Translating gives CASSYSEDGGETQYF.

This chain connects TRBV5-1 to TRBJ1-2, with D hard to call. The CDR3 loop spans 14 amino acids. V dropped 4 bases and J dropped 0 bases, with 10 bases sitting between them. Germline V lookup: CDR1 SGHRS, CDR2 YFSETQ. The CDR3 reads CASSPEAANYGYTF. The CDR3 region has the DNA TGCGCCAGCAGCCCGGAGGCTGCTAACTATGGCTACACCTTC.

The V gene is TRBV19, the J gene TRBJ1-1, with D unresolved. This CDR3 is 16 amino acids long. Between the trimmed V and J ends, which lost 5 bases and 0 bases, there was a span of 16 bases. Germline loops: CDR1 LNHDA, CDR2 SQIVND (reference sequence). The CDR3 DNA reads as TGTGCCAGTAGTCCGACGGGAAATCAGATGAACACTGAAGCTTTCTTT. Protein sequence: CASSPTGNQMNTEAFF.

This sequence joins TRBV6-5 and TRBJ2-5, with 10 positions matching TRBD1. V lost 5 bases and J lost 3; bases outside the gene matches: 6. Looked up from germline, CDR1 is MNHEY and CDR2 is SVGAGI. The CDR3 covers 15 residues. The CDR3 nucleotides read TGTGCCAGCAGTGGGACAGGGGCGGGTAAAGAGACCCAGTACTTC. It codes for CASSGTGAGKETQYF.